This T cell receptor (beta chain) was sequenced for a study of Graves' ophthalmopathy and Graves' hyperthyroidism (dated by TCRdb to the late 2010s). In terms of the full investigation: Peripheral blood was collected before any treatment was given, at the time of initial diagnosis. In total, 135 blood samples were TCR-sequenced: 43 ophthalmopathy, about 75 hyperthyroidism and approximately 17 hyperthyroidism-to-ophthalmopathy patients. TCR beta repertoire signatures were used to distinguish Graves' ophthalmopathy from Graves' hyperthyroidism and to predict progression to ophthalmopathy. Following sampling, methimazole starting at 30 mg daily was administered to hyperthyroidism patients, and high-dose intravenous methylprednisolone was administered to ophthalmopathy patients. To explore V-J signatures that separate ophthalmopathy from hyperthyroidism, a discovery set of about a hundred patients was enrolled, consisting of roughly 45 with ophthalmopathy and 57 with stable hyperthyroidism. The independent validation cohort included approximately 19 hyperthyroidism patients plus 17 patients who later progressed from hyperthyroidism to ophthalmopathy. In roughly 6 hyperthyroidism patients, T-cell repertoires of thyroid tissue and blood were compared. General conclusions and limits of the study: In cross-validation, the 13-signature model distinguished ophthalmopathy from stable hyperthyroidism with nearly 90% sensitivity and around 81% specificity, and in the test set the corresponding values were about 80% and 75%. In validation, the model predicted ophthalmopathy progression with about 64% sensitivity and about 73% specificity; around twelve predicted patients were CT-confirmed with GO in a median of approximately six months. Most expanded thyroid clonotypes with frequency above 0.001 were also detected in blood, suggesting blood repertoires may reflect the thyroid immune response. Sample size was not statistically predetermined, and group allocation was not concealed from the investigators.

Ophthalmopathy patients were characterized by moderately to severely active disease, a Clinical Activity Score of at least 3, a NOSPECS grade of at least 4, and a disease duration under 3 months. Patients with other autoimmune diseases, uncontrolled infections, pregnancy or lactation were excluded. Diagnosis relied on clinical symptoms, serum thyroxine, TRAb, thyroid ultrasound and orbital computed tomography. Ficoll-Paque density gradient centrifugation was used to isolate PBMCs from about 10 ml of fresh peripheral blood. Total RNA was extracted using Trizol reagent, and RNA quality was checked on an Agilent 2100 Bioanalyzer. The sample holds many counts of this clonotype. The specificity of this receptor is unknown. No much larger clone is present one base from it, and per-base qualities are unavailable. The CDR3 spans 13 residues, from the cysteine through the phenylalanine. Solely the CDR3 DNA is kept, with 39 bases framed from the first base. The germline V gene gives CDR1 as MNHEY and CDR2 as SVGEGT. V sheds 4 bases and J sheds 4 bases, leaving 10 bases between their ends.

TCR beta CDR3 regions were amplified from RNA transcripts for repertoire sequencing. HTBI primers and the Qiagen OneStep RT-PCR kit were used in a first-round RT-PCR, which was followed by a second-round multiplex PCR, size selection and purification. Libraries were sequenced paired-end with 100 bp reads on an Illumina HiSeq2000. On the authors' methods: SOAPnuke was used to process the reads, throwing out any read that had adapters, had uncalled bases, had a mean Phred below 15, or lacked an exact constant-primer or identifier match. High-quality paired reads were merged with COPE v1.2.5. Clonotypes were defined as unique nucleotide sequences and were aligned to IMGT TRB V, D and J references using MiTCR v1.1. The analysis was limited to V-J combinations with a frequency above 0.0001, which together covered 99.2% of the repertoires. A TCR clonal expansion and chaos score per V-J combination was defined as the ratio of F50 clonal expansion to chaos observed in the TCRdist matrix. Welch's t-statistics and random forest were used to narrow the features down to 10 to 15 V-J combinations, which were then fed into a naive Bayes classifier. The Morisita-Horn index was used to measure how similar the thyroid and blood repertoires were. TCRdb handled the public reads itself, with Q25 trimming in fastp and clone calling in MiXCR, and kept productive beta chains. For every CDR3 protein sequence, its rows merge into one entry that carries the most common genes and DNA. None of the V and J calls come from the authors' own analysis; TCRdb made them. For this sample the table gives 340,000 or so distinct CDR3 sequences, of which 15% to 20% were detected only once. In total, the top ten clones hold roughly an eighth of the sample.

Sequenced input: peripheral blood. The chain links TRBV6-2 or TRBV6-3 with TRBJ1-1; TRBD1 might be the D gene, on 5 matching bases. The source is an adult man with Graves' ophthalmopathy. CDR3 sequence: CASSFGGATEAFF. The nucleotides read TGTGCCAGCAGTTTTGGGGGTGCCACTGAAGCTTTCTTT.